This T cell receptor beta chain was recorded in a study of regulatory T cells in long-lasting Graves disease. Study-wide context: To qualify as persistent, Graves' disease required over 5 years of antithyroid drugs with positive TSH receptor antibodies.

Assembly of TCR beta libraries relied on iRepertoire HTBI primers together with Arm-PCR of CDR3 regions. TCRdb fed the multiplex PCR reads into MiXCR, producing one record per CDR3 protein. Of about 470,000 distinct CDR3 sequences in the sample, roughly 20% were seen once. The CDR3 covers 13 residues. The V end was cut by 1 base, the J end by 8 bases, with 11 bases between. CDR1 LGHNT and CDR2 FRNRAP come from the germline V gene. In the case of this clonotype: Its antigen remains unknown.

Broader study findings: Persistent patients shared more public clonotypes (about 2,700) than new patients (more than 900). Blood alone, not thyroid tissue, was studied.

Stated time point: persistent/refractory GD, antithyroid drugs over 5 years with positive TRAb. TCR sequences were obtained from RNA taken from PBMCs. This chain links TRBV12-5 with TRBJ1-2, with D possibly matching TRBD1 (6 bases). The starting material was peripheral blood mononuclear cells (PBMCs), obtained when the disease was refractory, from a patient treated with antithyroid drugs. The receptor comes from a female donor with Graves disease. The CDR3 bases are TGTGCTAGTGGTTTGGGTCCCCAGGGGGGCTACACCTTC. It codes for CASGLGPQGGYTF.